A single sample is the source of the 5 T cell receptor beta chains below, sequenced in a study of T cell responses to AZD1222 COVID-19 vaccine. Generated by immunoSEQ multiplex PCR, the TCRdb table keeps only in-frame clones and is missing some. This sample has roughly 140,000 clones, with roughly 93% found just once. Specimen: peripheral blood, collected 28 days after the second AZD1222 dose. The receptors come from an adult who received the AZD1222 COVID-19 vaccine.

The table lists this clone with a count of one. V usage is TRBV18 and J usage is TRBJ1-2; D is possibly TRBD1 (5 bases). Germline CDR1 is KGHSH and CDR2 is LQKENI. V was clipped by 2 bases and J by 13 bases, with 11 bases between them. The CDR3 totals 11 residues. The CDR3 is CASSPGGDRTF. CDR3 in DNA: TGTGCCAGCTCACCAGGGGGGGACCGCACCTTC.

This chain connects TRBV4-2 to TRBJ1-2; no definite D call. With 0 bases removed from V and 10 bases from J, the gap between germline ends came to 6 bases. CDR1 is LGHNA and CDR2 is YNFKEQ in the germline V gene. This CDR3 region has 11 residues. This CDR3 is CASSQDPVYTF. The DNA of the CDR3 is TGTGCCAGCAGCCAAGATCCCGTCTACACCTTC.

V gene TRBV6-5 combines with J gene TRBJ2-3, with TRBD2 as a possible D gene (6 bases). CDR3 size: 14 residues. Trimming cost V 6 bases and J 2 bases, with 12 bases left between them. Germline CDR1 MNHEY, CDR2 SVGAGI. Written as DNA, the CDR3 is TGTGCCAGCAGGGACTACGGGATCACAGATACGCAGTATTTT. This encodes CASRDYGITDTQYF.

In this sample, this clone turned up once. The rearrangement links TRBV4-1 to TRBJ2-7; TRBD1 aligns across 7 bases. This CDR3 is built from 14 residues. CDR1 is MGHRA and CDR2 is YSYEKL in the germline V gene. V gave up 5 bases and J gave up 4 bases; unmatched junction bases: 8. The DNA for the CDR3 is TGCGCCAGCAGCTTTCACGACAGGGTGTACGAGCAGTACGTC. It is translated as CASSFHDRVYEQYV.

The chain links TRBV12-3 or TRBV12-4 to TRBJ1-1; 7 bases align to TRBD1. The CDR3 extends over 13 amino acids. The V segment lost 5 bases and the J segment 4 bases; nucleotides outside the gene matches: 4. CDR3 in DNA: TGTGCCAGCAGTACAGGGGTTGCCACTGAAGCTTTCTTT. The encoded protein is CASSTGVATEAFF.